Following are 10 T cell receptor beta chains from one sample sequenced in a study of blood T cell repertoires in COVID-19. Repertoires were generated with immunoSEQ multiplex PCR, while TCRdb's copy carries only in-frame clones and drops some. Of approximately 46,000 clones detected, roughly 84% appear once; the ten largest clones hold around 4.4%. The specimen was peripheral blood. The receptor set was obtained from a woman between 65 and 79 years old with acute or convalescent COVID-19.

V usage is TRBV28 and J usage is TRBJ2-6, with TRBD1 identical over 7 bases. The CDR3 consists of 19 residues. The germline CDR1 and CDR2 sequences are MDHEN and SYDVKM. The V and J ends lost 5 bases and 0 bases, in that order; junction bases with no gene match: 13. In DNA form, the CDR3 reads TGTGCCAGCAGTCCCGGGACAGAGGGGTCTTACTCTGGGGCCAACGTCCTGACTTTC. This codes for CASSPGTEGSYSGANVLTF. Combining the CDR3 with reference TRBV28 and TRBJ2-6 gives the whole variable domain DVKVTQSSRYLVKRTGEKVFLECVQDMDHENMFWYRQDPGLGLRLIYFSYDVKMKEKGDIPEGYSVSREKKERFSLILESASTNQTSMYLCASSPGTEGSYSGANVLTFGAGSRLTVL.

CDR3 sequence (DNA): TGTGCCAGCAGCCGAGACAGGGTCGATGGCTACACCTTC. Its protein is CASSRDRVDGYTF. V is TRBV7-9 and J is TRBJ1-2, with 7 bases matching TRBD1. The CDR3 totals 13 residues. CDR1 and CDR2 (germline): SEHNR, FQNEAQ (reference sequence). V lost 5 bases and J lost 6; bases outside the gene matches: 6.

This chain links TRBV27 with TRBJ2-7, with 7 bases lining up with TRBD2. Germline loops: CDR1 MNHEY, CDR2 SMNVEV (reference sequence). V was pared by 6 bases and J by 7 bases, with 21 bases of the junction left unmatched. The CDR3 covers 17 residues. For the CDR3, the DNA is TGTGCCAGCAGAGCCCAAGGAAGGGGTAGCGGGTCTGGTGAGCAGTACTTC. It is translated as CASRAQGRGSGSGEQYF.

The genes are TRBV27 and TRBJ2-7; 7 bases are shared with TRBD1. CDR3 length: 14 residues. Germline lookup yields CDR1 MNHEY and CDR2 SMNVEV (reference sequence). V lost 6 bases, J lost 3 bases, and 8 bases stayed unmatched. CDR3 DNA: TGTGCCAGCAGCCTACAGGGGTTTGGCTACGAGCAGTACTTC. Its protein is CASSLQGFGYEQYF.

This sequence joins TRBV28 and TRBJ2-6, with a possible D match to TRBD1 (6 bases). CDR1 and CDR2 (germline): MDHEN, SYDVKM. V lost 5 bases, J lost 4 bases, and 12 bases lay in between. CDR3 length: 15 amino acids. As DNA, the CDR3 is TGTGCCAGCAGTCAAACAGGGAGCGGGGCCAACGTCCTGACTTTC. Residues: CASSQTGSGANVLTF. The whole variable domain, remainder taken from reference TRBV28 and TRBJ2-6, is DVKVTQSSRYLVKRTGEKVFLECVQDMDHENMFWYRQDPGLGLRLIYFSYDVKMKEKGDIPEGYSVSREKKERFSLILESASTNQTSMYLCASSQTGSGANVLTFGAGSRLTVL.

The chain recombines TRBV6-4 with TRBJ2-1; possibly TRBD2 for D (6 bases). The CDR3 covers 15 residues. The germline V gene encodes CDR1 MRHNA and CDR2 SNTAGT. V shed 6 bases and J shed 0 bases, with 12 bases lying between them. The CDR3 reads CASSSDGSSYNEQFF. The CDR3, as DNA: TGTGCCAGCAGCTCGGACGGGAGCTCCTACAATGAGCAGTTCTTC.

The CDR3: CASSGTWYGYTF. As DNA, the CDR3 is TGTGCCAGCAGTGGGACATGGTATGGCTACACCTTC. The chain joins TRBV25-1 to TRBJ1-2, with D possibly matching TRBD1 (5 bases). The CDR3 runs to 12 residues. Germline-derived CDR1 and CDR2 are MGHDK and SYGVNS. Trimming stripped 4 bases from V and 5 bases from J, with 8 bases between.

CDR3 DNA sequence: TGTGCCAGCAGCGGGGCGGGAGGGTACAATGAGCAGTTCTTC. Protein: CASSGAGGYNEQFF. The chain joins TRBV9 to TRBJ2-1; 9 bases are a match to TRBD2. The V segment lost 3 bases and the J segment 4 bases; nucleotides outside the gene matches: 2. The germline V gene encodes CDR1 SGDLS and CDR2 YYNGEE. CDR3 length equals 14 residues.

J is TRBJ2-3 and V is TRBV11-2; 8 positions match TRBD2. Germline V CDR1 and CDR2: SGHAT, FQNNGV. With V trimmed by 0 bases and J by 7 bases, 3 bases remained unmatched. The CDR3 length is 14 residues. The CDR3 here is CASSLDPGGNTQYF. The CDR3, as DNA: TGTGCCAGCAGCTTAGATCCGGGGGGGAATACGCAGTATTTT.

The chain is built from TRBV28 and TRBJ1-1; D unresolved. The germline V and J ends were trimmed by 10 bases and 4 bases, with 13 bases remaining between them. In germline, CDR1 is MDHEN, CDR2 SYDVKM. The CDR3 runs 12 residues. CDR3 coding DNA: TGTGCCATGCCGGCCGCGGGCACTGAAGCTTTCTTT. Encoded protein: CAMPAAGTEAFF.